The next 25 T cell receptor beta chains were all read from a single sample in a study of cytomegalovirus exposure and HLA in healthy donors (dated by TCRdb to 2016 to 2017). The receptor library was made with the immunoSEQ multiplex PCR assay. For the multiplex PCR, a mixture combining 60 forward primers for TCR Vbeta segments and 13 reverse primers for TCR Jbeta segments was used. The table was pulled from immuneACCESS by TCRdb, which kept in-frame rearrangements only. Such tables lose some clones; where checked, under half of the loss comes from unresolved V genes, and the rest has no known cause. The sample table contains approximately 130,000 clones; only one count was recorded for approximately 78% of them. The leading ten clones occupy 8.1% of the sample. The sequenced sample was PBMCs. The receptors originated from a woman aged 50 to 60 in good health and CMV-seropositive.

To note about this clone: A read error may produce the germline difference seen at one junction end. J is TRBJ2-7 and V is TRBV28; 8 bases match TRBD1. The germline V gene encodes CDR1 MDHEN and CDR2 SYDVKM. This CDR3 contains 16 residues. CDR3 bases: TGTGCCAGCGGTTTAAACCAGGGGGCGCGTCTTCTCGAGCAGTACTTC. Its protein product is CASGLNQGARLLEQYF.

This clone has just one count. This chain uses TRBV7-6 with TRBJ2-1; TRBD2 aligns across 14 bases. After removal of 5 bases from V and 8 bases from J, the junction contained 8 bases not matched to a gene. CDR1 is SGHVS, CDR2 FNYEAQ, per germline. The CDR3 has 16 amino acids. In nucleotides, the CDR3 is TGTGCCAGCAGCCGGTTGACTAGCGGGGGGGCCGATGAGCAGTTCTTC. Translation gives CASSRLTSGGADEQFF.

The chain combines TRBV28 with TRBJ1-2; perhaps TRBD1 as D (5 bases). The CDR3 has 13 residues. V lost 2 bases to trimming and J lost 8 bases, with 12 bases between them. Per germline, CDR1 MDHEN and CDR2 SYDVKM. The CDR3 nucleotides are TGTGCCAGCAGTTTACTGGCAGGGATCGGCTACACCTTC. Protein: CASSLLAGIGYTF.

The V and J genes are TRBV30 and TRBJ2-2; 7 nucleotides line up with TRBD2. The CDR3 sequence is 14 residues long. Per the germline V gene, CDR1 is GTSNPN and CDR2 is SVGIG (reference sequence). CDR3 coding DNA: TGTGCTCGGGAACGGGGGGAATACACCGGGGAGCTGTTTTTT. Translating gives CARERGEYTGELFF.

The chain is built from TRBV10-3 and TRBJ2-7; D may be TRBD2 (6 bases). The length of the CDR3 is 14 residues. CDR1 is ENHRY and CDR2 is SYGVKD in the germline V gene. The ends were cut back, 3 bases at V and 6 bases at J, with 15 bases in the middle. The CDR3 DNA is TGTGCCATCAGTGACCCCCCTAGCGCCCCCGAGCAGTACTTC. This translates into CAISDPPSAPEQYF.

This clone came up once. This chain uses TRBV28 with TRBJ2-1; 8 bases agree with TRBD1. This CDR3 spans 15 amino acids. Trimming took 3 bases from V and 3 from J; bases not matched to a gene: 4. The germline V gene has CDR1 MDHEN and CDR2 SYDVKM. CDR3 sequence reads: CASSFQGAVYNEQFF. CDR3 coding DNA: TGTGCCAGCAGTTTCCAGGGGGCTGTCTACAATGAGCAGTTCTTC.

This chain joins TRBV5-4 and TRBJ2-3, with 8 bases matching TRBD2. V lost 4 bases and J lost 6; bases outside the gene matches: 7. The germline V gene has CDR1 SGHNT and CDR2 YYREEE (reference sequence). CDR3 size: 14 residues. The CDR3 DNA is TGTGCCAGCAGCAATGCGGGGGGCCGGGATACGCAGTATTTT. Residues: CASSNAGGRDTQYF.

The CDR3 coding sequence is TGCGCCAGCAGCCAAGATACAGGCCTCTATGGCTACACCTTC. Translated: CASSQDTGLYGYTF. The rearrangement uses TRBV4-3 and TRBJ1-2, with D possibly matching TRBD1 (5 bases). The V and J ends lost 0 bases and 4 bases respectively, with 9 bases between them. This CDR3 has 14 residues. The V gene's germline CDR1 is LGHNA and CDR2 YSLEER.

This clone appeared once. The identical CDR3 is also encoded by other nucleotide sequences in the sample. The CDR3 loop is CASSLGLYNEQFF. As DNA, the CDR3 is TGTGCCAGCAGCCTAGGACTCTACAATGAGCAGTTCTTC. This chain joins TRBV7-2 and TRBJ2-1; possibly TRBD2 for D (5 bases). CDR1 SGHTA and CDR2 FQGNSA come from the germline V gene. This CDR3 comprises 13 residues. The V end was cut by 5 bases, the J end by 3 bases, with 8 bases between.

V is TRBV23-1 and J is TRBJ2-1; 7 nucleotides align to TRBD1. TRBV23-1 is an ORF for which the function is uncertain. V was clipped by 9 bases and J by 3 bases; unmatched bases: 20. The CDR3 loop spans 18 amino acids. The CDR3 sequence is CARPPTTNRGKGYNEQFF. CDR3 nucleotides: TGCGCCAGACCTCCTACTACTAACAGGGGAAAAGGCTACAATGAGCAGTTCTTC.

The V call is TRBV11-2, the J call TRBJ2-2; D remains ambiguous. The CDR3 is 17 residues long. The ends were cut back, 0 bases at V and 0 bases at J, with 11 bases in the middle. The germline V gene encodes CDR1 SGHAT and CDR2 FQNNGV. DNA of the CDR3: TGTGCCAGCAGCTTAGATCAGTGGCAGGCGAACACCGGGGAGCTGTTTTTT. It is translated as CASSLDQWQANTGELFF.

This rearrangement joins TRBV30 to TRBJ1-2, with 7 bases that match TRBD1. V was clipped by 7 bases and J by 7 bases; unmatched bases: 12. The CDR3 contains 13 residues. Germline V gene lookup returns CDR1 GTSNPN and CDR2 SVGIG (reference sequence). For the CDR3, the DNA is TGTGCCTTCGAACCAACAGGGGCTGGTGGCTACACCTTC. It encodes CAFEPTGAGGYTF.

V and J are TRBV9 and TRBJ2-2; D is possibly TRBD2 (5 bases). Germline V gene data show CDR1 as SGDLS and CDR2 as YYNGEE. This CDR3 region has 15 residues. Trimming shortened V by 4 bases and J by 4 bases, and 14 bases separated the two germline ends. CDR3 in amino acids: CASSKLGLGTGELFF. In DNA, the CDR3 is TGTGCCAGCAGCAAACTAGGATTAGGCACCGGGGAGCTGTTTTTT.

The chain couples TRBV7-3 to TRBJ1-4; 7 nucleotides agree with TRBD1. The CDR3 length is 15 residues. CDR1 is SGHTA, CDR2 FQGTGA, per germline. V lost 5 bases and J lost 6; bases outside the gene matches: 9. In DNA form, the CDR3 reads TGTGCCAGCAGCCAAGGGGGGACAGCAGATGAAAAACTGTTTTTT. It codes for CASSQGGTADEKLFF.

The DNA for the CDR3 is TGTGCCAGTCGAAACAGGGCAGGATACCTTAATGAAAAACTGTTTTTT. Translated: CASRNRAGYLNEKLFF. This rearrangement joins TRBV19 to TRBJ1-4; D might be TRBD1 (6 bases). Germline CDR1 LNHDA, CDR2 SQIVND (reference sequence). V shed 8 bases and J shed 4 bases, with 20 bases lying between them. This CDR3 has 16 amino acids.

The V and J genes are TRBV5-1 and TRBJ1-2, with D hard to call. Germline CDR1 and CDR2: SGHRS and YFSETQ. V dropped 5 bases and J dropped 3 bases, with 29 bases sitting between them. The CDR3 length is 19 residues. In nucleotides, the CDR3 is TGCGCCAGCAGACTAGAAAGTGGGCGCTTTCTTGGTAAAGACTATGGCTACACCTTC. Translating gives CASRLESGRFLGKDYGYTF.

This clone was observed a handful of times. The rearrangement links TRBV7-3 to TRBJ2-1; D possibly corresponds to TRBD2 (5 bases). The germline gives CDR1 SGHTA, CDR2 FQGTGA. Trimming removed 5 bases from V and 7 bases from J, with 12 bases in between. This CDR3 is built from 13 residues. In nucleotides, the CDR3 is TGTGCCAGCAGCCTCCTCGGAGGAAATGAGCAGTTCTTC. Protein product: CASSLLGGNEQFF.

V usage is TRBV10-1 and J usage is TRBJ2-3; tentative D call: TRBD1 (6 bases). V lost 8 bases and J lost 1, with 10 bases in between. CDR3 length: 13 residues. Germline-derived CDR1 and CDR2 are WNHNN and SYGVQD (reference sequence). Written as DNA, the CDR3 is TGCGCCAGCTCGGCAGGGGGCACAGATACGCAGTATTTT. Its protein product is CASSAGGTDTQYF.

Points on this clone: This is likely a read error, given that the CDR3 carries no conserved phenylalanine or tryptophan at its end. CDR3 amino acids: CASSLGQGLGLDEQYL. CDR3 bases: TGCGCCAGCAGCCTGGGACAGGGGCTGGGATTGGACGAGCAGTACCTC. The genes are TRBV5-1 and TRBJ2-7; 10 bases agree with TRBD1. This CDR3 has 16 amino acids. V shed 4 bases and J 5 bases; nucleotides not matched to a gene: 12. CDR1 and CDR2 (germline): SGHRS, YFSETQ.

In this sample, this clone turned up a few times. The chain is built from TRBV19 and TRBJ2-1; maybe TRBD1 (6 bases). The CDR3 runs to 17 residues. Germline V gene data show CDR1 as LNHDA and CDR2 as SQIVND (reference sequence). Trimming cost V 8 bases and J 0 bases, with 20 bases left between them. In DNA form, the CDR3 reads TGTGCCAGTCGTCATAGGGTGGGACAAAGCTCCTACAATGAGCAGTTCTTC. Protein product: CASRHRVGQSSYNEQFF.

V usage is TRBV6-6 and J usage is TRBJ1-6; tentative D call: TRBD1 (5 bases). The CDR3 contains 14 residues. Germline lookup yields CDR1 MNHNY and CDR2 SVGAGI (reference sequence). The germline V and J ends were trimmed by 6 bases and 8 bases, with 14 bases remaining between them. CDR3: CASRDRPDDSPLHF. The CDR3 DNA reads TGTGCCAGCAGAGACAGACCCGATGATTCACCCCTCCACTTT.

The chain has TRBV7-9 and TRBJ1-2, with 11 bases that match TRBD1. The V gene's germline CDR1 is SEHNR and CDR2 FQNEAQ (reference sequence). This CDR3 is built from 14 residues. V was clipped by 5 bases and J by 6 bases; unmatched bases: 5. The CDR3 sequence: CASSLRDRGNGYTF. The CDR3 DNA sequence: TGTGCCAGCAGCCTCCGGGACAGGGGGAATGGCTACACCTTC.

The chain links TRBV19 to TRBJ1-1, with 7 bases matching TRBD1. The germline V gene has CDR1 LNHDA and CDR2 SQIVND (reference sequence). The CDR3 runs 14 residues. V was pared by 7 bases and J by 2 bases, with 7 bases of the junction left unmatched. The CDR3 DNA is TGTGCCAGTATTTCTGGGACAGCAAACACTGAAGCTTTCTTT. It translates to CASISGTANTEAFF.

With regard to this clone: One junction end does not reproduce the germline sequence, and a read error may be involved. The rearrangement links TRBV7-9 to TRBJ2-5; D gene ambiguous. CDR1 and CDR2 (germline): SEHNR, FQNEAQ (reference sequence). The CDR3 spans 13 residues. DNA for the CDR3: TGTTCCAGCAGCTTATTACAAGTAGAGACCCAGTACTTC. Translation: CSSSLLQVETQYF.

CDR3 DNA sequence: TGTGCCAGCAGCTTAGGCGGGACTAGGAGCTATCATGAGCAGTTCTTC. Translated, it gives CASSLGGTRSYHEQFF. This sequence joins TRBV11-3 and TRBJ2-1, with 8 positions matching TRBD2. CDR1 is SGHNT, CDR2 YENEEA, per germline. The CDR3 runs 16 residues. The trim removed 1 base at V and 8 bases at J, leaving 10 bases unmatched.